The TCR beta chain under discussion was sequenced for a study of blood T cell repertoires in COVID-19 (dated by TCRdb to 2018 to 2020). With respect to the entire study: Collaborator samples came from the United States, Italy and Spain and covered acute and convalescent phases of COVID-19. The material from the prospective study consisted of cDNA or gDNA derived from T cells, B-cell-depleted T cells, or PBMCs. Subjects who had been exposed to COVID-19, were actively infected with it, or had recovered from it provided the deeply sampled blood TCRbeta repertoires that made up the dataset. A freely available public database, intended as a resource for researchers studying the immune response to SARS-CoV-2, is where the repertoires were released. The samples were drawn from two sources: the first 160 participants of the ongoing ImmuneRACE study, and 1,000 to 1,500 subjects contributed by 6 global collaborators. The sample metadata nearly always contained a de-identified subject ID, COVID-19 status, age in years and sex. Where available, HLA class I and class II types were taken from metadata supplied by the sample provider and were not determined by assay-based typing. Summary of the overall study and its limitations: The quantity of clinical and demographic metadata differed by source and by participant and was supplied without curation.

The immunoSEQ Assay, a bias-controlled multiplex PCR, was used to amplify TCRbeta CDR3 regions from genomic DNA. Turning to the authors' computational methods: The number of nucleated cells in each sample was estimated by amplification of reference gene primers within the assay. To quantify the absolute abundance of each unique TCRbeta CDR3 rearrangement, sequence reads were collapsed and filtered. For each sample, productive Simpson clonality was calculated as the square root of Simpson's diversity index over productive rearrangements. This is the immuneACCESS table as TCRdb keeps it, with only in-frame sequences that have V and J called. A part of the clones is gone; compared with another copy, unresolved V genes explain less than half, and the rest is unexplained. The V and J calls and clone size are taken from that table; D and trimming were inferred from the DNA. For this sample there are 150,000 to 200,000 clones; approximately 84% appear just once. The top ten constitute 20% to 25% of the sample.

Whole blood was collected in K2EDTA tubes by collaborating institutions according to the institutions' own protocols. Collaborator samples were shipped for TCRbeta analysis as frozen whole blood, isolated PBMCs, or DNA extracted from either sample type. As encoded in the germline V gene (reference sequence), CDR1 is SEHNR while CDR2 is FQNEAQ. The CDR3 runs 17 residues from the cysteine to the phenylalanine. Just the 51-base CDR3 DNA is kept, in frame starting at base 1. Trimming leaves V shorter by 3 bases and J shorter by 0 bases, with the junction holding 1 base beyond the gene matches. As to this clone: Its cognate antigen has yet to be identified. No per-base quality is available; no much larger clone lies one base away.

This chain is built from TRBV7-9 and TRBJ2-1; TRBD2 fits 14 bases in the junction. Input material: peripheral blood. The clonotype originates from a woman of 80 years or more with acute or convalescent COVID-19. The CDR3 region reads CASSFGTSGSSYNEQFF. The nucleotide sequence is TGTGCCAGCAGCTTCGGGACTAGCGGGAGCTCCTACAATGAGCAGTTCTTC.